This T cell receptor beta chain is from a study of blood T cell repertoires in COVID-19. As for the study in general: Sites across the United States, Italy and Spain contributed samples from acute and convalescent COVID-19. Sample material is recorded as cDNA or gDNA derived from T cells, B-cell-depleted T cells, or PBMCs.

Per the germline V gene, CDR1 is LNHDA and CDR2 is SQIVND (reference sequence). The junction had 9 bases not matched to a gene; V was cut back by 5 bases and J by 8 bases. The CDR3 spans 15 residues. Original analysis: The assay estimated nucleated cells by amplifying reference gene primers. Repertoires were generated with immunoSEQ multiplex PCR, while TCRdb's copy carries only in-frame clones and drops some. V, J and clone size were drawn from that table, and D and trimming were deduced from the DNA. The sample carries under 80,000 clones, 88% recorded once. V is TRBV19 and J is TRBJ1-2; 12 bases fit TRBD1. Source material: peripheral blood. This receptor was taken from a human donor in a cohort sampled during active COVID-19. CDR3 bases: TGTGCCAGTAGTGACGATGGGACAGGGGGCCGAGGCTACACCTTC. This sequence encodes CASSDDGTGGRGYTF.